The present T cell receptor (beta chain) was sequenced within a study of a mutant IDH1 vaccine in newly diagnosed glioma. Study in general: Patients received eight vaccinations in weeks 1, 3, 5, 7, 11, 15, 19, 23. Patients had received radiotherapy, temozolomide, or both previously, most receiving both.

This clone was counted once. As yet, its antigen is unknown. The table came from immunoSEQ multiplex PCR; TCRdb's copy has only in-frame clones and leaves some out. This sample has about 120,000 clones, with just under 80% found just once. The time point here: week 11, during vaccination. Topical imiquimod accompanied each vaccine dose, which consisted of 300 ug of mutant IDH1 20-mer peptide. Each donor presented with a new WHO grade 3 or 4 astrocytoma that tested IDH1-mutant and showed ATRX loss. Notes on the study in general: Researchers report vaccine-induced immune responses in roughly 93% of patients.

Germline CDR1 is MGHRA and CDR2 is YSYEKL. This CDR3 region has 16 residues. Trimming took off 2 bases at V and 5 bases at J, with 19 bases between the two ends. Specimen: PBMCs, collected from a glioma patient whose treatment included an IDH1 peptide vaccine. The J gene is TRBJ2-7, the V gene TRBV4-1; weak D call: TRBD1 (6 bases). This TCR was sampled from a man in his forties with glioma. The CDR3 region has the DNA TGCGCCAGCAGCCAATTCGGCAGGGGTAATCAGGACGAGCAGTACTTC. This encodes CASSQFGRGNQDEQYF.